The 23 T cell receptor beta chains below were found in one sample sequenced in a study of graft-versus-host responses after intestinal transplantation. The antigens of these receptors remain unknown. Sequencing was performed with immunoSEQ multiplex PCR; in TCRdb, only in-frame clones are kept and a portion is missing. Here the sample spans about 120,000 clones, approximately 92% being singletons. The source was unstimulated CD8+ T cells sorted from spleen or lymph node cells, collected before intestinal transplant. The receptors stem from a human donor who received an intestinal transplant.

The CDR3 nucleotides read TGCAGCGTTGAAGGTGGGACAGGGGTTAACTATGGCTACACCTTC. Its translation is CSVEGGTGVNYGYTF. The chain couples TRBV29-1 to TRBJ1-2, with 10 bases aligning to TRBD1. J was trimmed by 1 base and V by 1 base; bases with no gene match: 3. The germline V gene has CDR1 SQVTM and CDR2 ANQGSEA. CDR3 length: 15 residues.

The chain links TRBV7-9 to TRBJ2-1; 7 bases are a match to TRBD1. V was pared by 5 bases and J by 5 bases, with 12 bases of the junction left unmatched. This CDR3 has 16 amino acids. The germline V gene has CDR1 SEHNR and CDR2 FQNEAQ (reference sequence). The CDR3 region is CASSPPKDRVNNEQFF. In nucleotides, the CDR3 is TGTGCCAGCAGCCCACCGAAAGACAGGGTCAACAATGAGCAGTTCTTC.

The J gene is TRBJ2-7, the V gene TRBV5-1; 7 positions agree with TRBD1. CDR3 size: 11 residues. With V trimmed by 7 bases and J by 5 bases, 3 bases remained unmatched. Germline CDR1 and CDR2: SGHRS and YFSETQ. The CDR3 DNA is TGCGCCAGCGGGACAGCACACGAGCAGTACTTC. It yields the protein CASGTAHEQYF.

The gene calls are TRBV28 and TRBJ2-3; D unresolved. This CDR3 spans 12 amino acids. Germline lookup yields CDR1 MDHEN and CDR2 SYDVKM. Deletions cut 5 bases from V and 2 bases from J, with 5 bases between. The CDR3 here is CASSPNTDTQYF. The CDR3 coding sequence is TGTGCCAGCAGTCCCAACACAGATACGCAGTATTTT. Using reference TRBV28 and TRBJ2-3 for the parts outside the CDR3, the full variable domain is DVKVTQSSRYLVKRTGEKVFLECVQDMDHENMFWYRQDPGLGLRLIYFSYDVKMKEKGDIPEGYSVSREKKERFSLILESASTNQTSMYLCASSPNTDTQYFGPGTRLTVL.

The CDR3: CASSFMYNQGNEQFF. DNA of the CDR3: TGTGCCAGCAGCTTTATGTACAATCAGGGCAATGAGCAGTTCTTC. The gene calls are TRBV7-3 and TRBJ2-1; D might be TRBD1 (5 bases). The CDR3 length is 15 residues. The germline CDR1 and CDR2 sequences are SGHTA and FQGTGA. The germline V and J ends were trimmed by 3 bases and 6 bases, with 15 bases remaining between them.

V is TRBV19 and J is TRBJ1-1; D remains ambiguous. CDR1 LNHDA and CDR2 SQIVND come from the germline V gene (reference sequence). The CDR3 sequence is 13 residues long. Trimming took off 6 bases at V and 1 base at J, with 9 bases between the two ends. The CDR3 is CASSATSNTEAFF. CDR3 sequence (DNA): TGTGCCAGTAGCGCAACCTCGAACACTGAAGCTTTCTTT.

V usage is TRBV19 and J usage is TRBJ2-3; D might be TRBD1 (6 bases). CDR1 LNHDA and CDR2 SQIVND come from the germline V gene (reference sequence). The ends were cut back, 4 bases at V and 6 bases at J, with 17 bases in the middle. The CDR3 contains 15 residues. CDR3 region: CASSKGAGVPDTQYF. The CDR3 coding sequence is TGTGCCAGTAGTAAAGGTGCAGGGGTGCCGGATACGCAGTATTTT.

This chain uses TRBV27 with TRBJ1-1; D gene uncertain. The germline gives CDR1 MNHEY, CDR2 SMNVEV (reference sequence). Trimming took 2 bases from V and 6 from J, leaving 10 bases between them. This CDR3 is built from 13 residues. The CDR3 coding sequence is TGTGCCAGCAGTTTACGGGCCCAAGCTGAAGCTTTCTTT. This encodes CASSLRAQAEAFF.

The chain has TRBV11-3 and TRBJ2-7; TRBD1 is a possible D gene (6 bases). The germline gives CDR1 SGHNT, CDR2 YENEEA. This CDR3 contains 16 residues. V was shortened by 5 bases and J by 5 bases, with 22 bases between the two germline ends. CDR3: CASSPFPQTGRNEQYF. CDR3 DNA sequence: TGTGCCAGCAGCCCGTTTCCGCAAACAGGGAGAAACGAGCAGTACTTC.

This rearrangement joins TRBV4-1 to TRBJ2-7; 7 nucleotides align to TRBD1. After removal of 3 bases from V and 2 bases from J, the junction contained 7 bases not matched to a gene. This CDR3 comprises 15 residues. Germline V gene data show CDR1 as MGHRA and CDR2 as YSYEKL. This chain's CDR3 is CASSHGTAYTYEQYF. DNA for the CDR3: TGCGCCAGCAGCCATGGGACAGCTTATACCTACGAGCAGTACTTC.

The chain employs TRBV19 and TRBJ2-1; the D gene is possibly TRBD2 (6 bases). Germline CDR1 is LNHDA and CDR2 is SQIVND (reference sequence). This CDR3 is 17 amino acids long. Deletions cut 3 bases from V and 0 bases from J, with 15 bases between. The DNA of the CDR3 is TGTGCCAGTAGTATCTCGGGACTTGGGAACTCCTACAATGAGCAGTTCTTC. This translates into CASSISGLGNSYNEQFF.

This clone was detected once. CDR3 coding DNA: TGTGCCAGCAGTTTCTCTGGACCGAGCTACGAGCAGTACTTC. Its protein is CASSFSGPSYEQYF. The gene calls are TRBV27 and TRBJ2-7; D is undetermined. This CDR3 is 14 amino acids long. Germline V lookup: CDR1 MNHEY, CDR2 SMNVEV (reference sequence). V lost 3 bases to trimming and J lost 3 bases, with 12 bases between them.

CDR3 protein: CASSDWTGINSPLHF. CDR3 sequence (DNA): TGTGCCAGCAGTGATTGGACAGGGATAAATTCACCCCTCCACTTT. The chain carries TRBV2 and TRBJ1-6, with 8 bases that match TRBD1. Trimming at V came to 3 bases and at J to 7 bases, leaving 5 bases not matched to a gene. The CDR3 has 15 amino acids. Germline lookup yields CDR1 SNHLY and CDR2 FYNNEI.

As to this clone: The sample has other DNA sequences that encode this CDR3 too. The chain is built from TRBV7-8 and TRBJ2-1, with 7 nucleotides matching TRBD1. The CDR3 has 15 amino acids. Germline V gene data show CDR1 as SGHVS and CDR2 as FQNEAQ. V gave up 1 base and J gave up 2 bases; unmatched junction bases: 2. CDR3 protein: CASSLGQGPYNEQFF. The CDR3, as DNA: TGTGCCAGCAGCTTAGGACAGGGCCCCTACAATGAGCAGTTCTTC.

This sequence joins TRBV29-1 and TRBJ1-2; a weak D match, TRBD1 (6 bases). The CDR3 contains 14 residues. Germline-derived CDR1 and CDR2 are SQVTM and ANQGSEA. Trimming cost V 3 bases and J 4 bases, with 15 bases left between them. The DNA for the CDR3 is TGCAGCGTTGAGGGGTCAGGGGTGGGCTATGGCTACACCTTC. As protein: CSVEGSGVGYGYTF.

The chain is built from TRBV5-1 and TRBJ1-5, with D unclear. This CDR3 comprises 15 residues. The V end lost 0 bases, the J end lost 0 bases, and 7 bases lay between the germline ends. Germline V gene lookup returns CDR1 SGHRS and CDR2 YFSETQ. The CDR3 here is CASSLAGNSNQPQHF. DNA of the CDR3: TGCGCCAGCAGCTTGGCAGGAAATAGCAATCAGCCCCAGCATTTT.

The chain employs TRBV5-1 and TRBJ2-7, with 7 bases identical to TRBD1. The CDR3 extends over 18 amino acids. Germline V gene sequence: CDR1 SGHRS, CDR2 YFSETQ. The J segment lost 5 bases and the V segment lost 0 bases, leaving 17 bases of the junction unmatched. Written as DNA, the CDR3 is TGCGCCAGCAGCTTGGCCGGATTCGACAGGGAGAGCCTGCACGAGCAGTACTTC. Protein product: CASSLAGFDRESLHEQYF.

The V and J genes are TRBV27 and TRBJ2-7; 9 positions agree with TRBD2. CDR3 length: 18 amino acids. V lost 2 bases, J lost 3 bases, and 14 bases stayed unmatched. CDR1 MNHEY and CDR2 SMNVEV come from the germline V gene (reference sequence). The CDR3 DNA reads as TGTGCCAGCAGTTTAAGGGTAGGGGCGGGAGGGCCGTTCTACGAGCAGTACTTC. It encodes CASSLRVGAGGPFYEQYF.

The gene calls are TRBV28 and TRBJ2-5; D is perhaps TRBD1 (5 bases). This CDR3 comprises 14 residues. CDR1 is MDHEN and CDR2 is SYDVKM in the germline V gene. Between the trimmed V and J ends, which lost 7 bases and 7 bases, there was a span of 19 bases. The CDR3 is CASNSYRTTGTQYF. The DNA of the CDR3 is TGTGCCAGCAACTCATATCGGACAACGGGGACCCAGTACTTC.

The chain has TRBV10-3 and TRBJ1-5; the D is unclear. V lost 3 bases and J lost 0, with 3 bases in between. From germline, CDR1 is ENHRY and CDR2 SYGVKD. The CDR3 covers 13 residues. CDR3 loop: CAISEDSNQPQHF. The CDR3 bases are TGTGCCATCAGTGAAGATAGCAATCAGCCCCAGCATTTT.

The CDR3 nucleotides are TGTGCCAGCAGTTTATCGTTCGGCAGATCCTATGGCTACACCTTC. It codes for CASSLSFGRSYGYTF. The V call is TRBV27, the J call TRBJ1-2; D gene unclear. V was pared by 0 bases and J by 4 bases, with 12 bases between. Germline V gene sequence: CDR1 MNHEY, CDR2 SMNVEV (reference sequence). This CDR3 is built from 15 residues.

CDR3 DNA sequence: TGTGCCAGCAGTGAGTACCCCGGGAAAGCCTACGAGCAGTACTTC. Its protein product is CASSEYPGKAYEQYF. This sequence joins TRBV6-1 and TRBJ2-7; tentative D call: TRBD2 (5 bases). The CDR3 spans 15 residues. In germline, CDR1 is MNHNS, CDR2 SASEGT. Trimming took off 3 bases at V and 2 bases at J, with 14 bases between the two ends.

The CDR3 sequence is CASSSGLADNEQFF. CDR3 DNA sequence: TGTGCCAGCAGCTCGGGACTAGCGGACAATGAGCAGTTCTTC. The chain couples TRBV5-6 to TRBJ2-1; 11 bases are shared with TRBD2. This CDR3 has 14 amino acids. The germline V gene encodes CDR1 SGHDT and CDR2 YYEEEE. J gave up 5 bases and V 3 bases, and 1 base lay outside the gene matches.